The rows below give T cell receptor beta chains drawn from one sample of a study of T cells in Graves' hyperthyroidism and ophthalmopathy. TCRdb re-called the multiplex PCR reads with MiXCR, one entry per CDR3 protein. The sample includes roughly 510,000 distinct CDR3 sequences, around 43% of them seen just once. Sequencing input: peripheral blood or thyroid tissue (not recorded which). These receptors came from an adult woman with Graves' disease, either hyperthyroidism or ophthalmopathy (not recorded which). Both conserved end residues are part of each CDR3.

V gene,CDR3 protein
TRBV29-1,CSGRPGGDSYTF
TRBV29-1,CSVVLIEAFF
TRBV5-4,CASSGGLAGQLMAEQYF
TRBV11-2,CASSLLSGIFESGANVLTF
TRBV20-1,CSARLSGTGEQYF
TRBV10-3,CAISESRGDWGNQPQHF
TRBV19,CASTVGRVNTEAFF
TRBV7-8,CASSFAYGTGSSGSYEQYF
TRBV5-6,CASSLWAAQETQYF
TRBV7-9,CASSAGTAGGTQYF
TRBV10-2,CASSESNRGRGNQPQHF
TRBV29-1,CSVADRDRGIYGYTF
TRBV2,CASKREQYF
TRBV2,CASSEVGATYGYTF
TRBV15,CATSRDRVRGFEPQHF
TRBV7-9,CASSTTGLETQYF
TRBV7-8,CASSVGTESYEQYF
TRBV20-1,CSARDPQGGDTIYF
TRBV29-1,CLTTENYGYTF
TRBV7-8,CASSHRPSNTGELFF
TRBV7-2,CASSLGLNQPQYF